A selection of T cell receptor beta chains follows, all from one sample in a study of blood T cell repertoires in COVID-19. Data came from immunoSEQ multiplex PCR; TCRdb stores just in-frame clones and leaves some out. Here the sample spans approximately 87,000 clones, roughly 80% being singletons. What was sequenced was peripheral blood. Every receptor here comes from a woman older than 75 with acute or convalescent COVID-19. Each CDR3 is given with its conserved first and last residue. The D gene is left open where the match is weak. Clone size is given for some rows only: seen once, a few or many times, or a class if the clone is expanded.

TRBV15	.	TRBJ2-1	.	CATSRDIQGYNEQFF
TRBV7-6	.	TRBJ2-3	.	CASSLEGTSTDTQYF
TRBV9	TRBD1	TRBJ1-5	.	CASSVSGGNQPQHF
TRBV7-8	TRBD2	TRBJ2-7	.	CASSLEGGGSSYEQYF
TRBV19	.	TRBJ1-5	.	CASSTPYRSPNQPQHF
TRBV6-5	TRBD2	TRBJ2-1	.	CATHLAGSYNEQFF
TRBV19	.	TRBJ2-7	.	CASSRWGQGGAEQYF
TRBV2	.	TRBJ2-3	.	CASRRPSVNSDTQYF
TRBV28	.	TRBJ2-7	.	CASTLLGASSYEQYF
TRBV7-2	.	TRBJ1-3	.	CASSYQTGSGNTIYF
TRBV4-1	TRBD1	TRBJ1-2	.	CASSQFTGGGNYGYTF
TRBV3-1/TRBV3-2	.	TRBJ1-2	.	CASSQRMGAQGYTF
TRBV5-1	.	TRBJ1-1	.	CASSPGNTEAFF
TRBV9	TRBD1	TRBJ2-5	.	CASSASTGGGETQYF
TRBV2	TRBD1	TRBJ1-2	.	CASSFGGQIGYTF
TRBV2	.	TRBJ2-2	.	CASSDFTQGAGELFF
TRBV4-3	.	TRBJ1-2	.	CASSVTGGGGVGGYTF
TRBV5-1	TRBD2	TRBJ2-3	.	CASSLRTSGGTDTQYF
TRBV9	TRBD1	TRBJ1-1	.	CASSVESWTDRMNTEAFF
TRBV5-4	TRBD2	TRBJ2-1	.	CASSWELAGGRGEQFF
TRBV10-1	.	TRBJ1-1	.	CASSDRGEEAFF
TRBV5-6	.	TRBJ1-1	.	CASSLPPDTEAFF
TRBV2	TRBD2	TRBJ2-1	.	CASSEALLGLASYNEQFF
TRBV5-1	.	TRBJ1-1	.	CASSLRTDHQEAFF
TRBV12-3/TRBV12-4	.	TRBJ1-1	.	CASRDSWNTEAFF
TRBV11-3	TRBD2	TRBJ2-7	.	CASNPSGRGSSATGGVYF
TRBV27	TRBD1	TRBJ1-4	.	CASRDRGEKLFF
TRBV7-2	TRBD1	TRBJ1-2	.	CASSLGQGNYGYTF
TRBV10-3	TRBD1	TRBJ2-7	.	CAISESYRGSEQYF
TRBV2	TRBD2	TRBJ2-1	.	CASSEALAGGPVDEQFF
TRBV5-1	.	TRBJ2-7	.	CASSPDSPHYEQYF
TRBV5-6	.	TRBJ1-5	.	CASSSRGYGNQPQHF
TRBV14	.	TRBJ2-7	.	CASSHRTIGESSSYEQYF
TRBV18	TRBD1	TRBJ2-1	.	CASSSLGSGGTHNEQFF
TRBV24-1	.	TRBJ2-5	many	CATSDLMAGSQETQYF
TRBV4-1	TRBD2	TRBJ2-3	.	CASSQGTSGGATDTQYF
TRBV19	TRBD2	TRBJ2-3	.	CASTRTGTSGDTQYF
TRBV4-2	TRBD1	TRBJ2-5	.	CASSQGNLGLISGTGRETQYF
TRBV30	TRBD1	TRBJ1-4	few	CAWVTGGTNEKLFF
TRBV15	TRBD1	TRBJ2-7	medium-sized	CATSPGTGSYEQYF
TRBV30	.	TRBJ1-3	.	CAWGQNSGNTIYF
TRBV11-2	.	TRBJ1-2	.	CASSSGIYGYTF
TRBV7-2	.	TRBJ1-5	.	CASSLGGVSNQPQHF
TRBV5-1	.	TRBJ1-2	.	CASSGGTETGGYTF
TRBV3-1/TRBV3-2	.	TRBJ1-1	few	CASSSAARRGGAFF
TRBV11-3	.	TRBJ2-3	.	CASSVLTGDTQYF
TRBV7-8	.	TRBJ1-2	.	CASSFDGGYGYTF
TRBV12-3/TRBV12-4	.	TRBJ1-5	.	CASSLGNQPQHF
TRBV5-5	TRBD1	TRBJ1-2	.	CASTSTGQGYGYTF
TRBV7-9	TRBD1	TRBJ2-2	.	CASSPRDRGPETGELFF
TRBV24-1	TRBD1	TRBJ1-5	.	CATSDAGQGFNQPQHF
TRBV7-2	.	TRBJ1-5	.	CASSRTSLGGVGSNQPQHF
TRBV19	TRBD1	TRBJ1-1	.	CASSLPGQGNTEAFF
TRBV2	.	TRBJ1-1	.	CASRGGAGNTEAFF
TRBV10-3	.	TRBJ2-7	.	CAIRAAPGGEQYF
TRBV19	.	TRBJ2-1	.	CASSPIDRNYNEQFF
TRBV24-1	TRBD2	TRBJ2-3	few	CATSDPRSGGGTDTQYF
TRBV10-3	.	TRBJ1-2	.	CAISGKKQESLSGYTF
TRBV27	.	TRBJ1-5	once	CASSSGQISNQPQHF